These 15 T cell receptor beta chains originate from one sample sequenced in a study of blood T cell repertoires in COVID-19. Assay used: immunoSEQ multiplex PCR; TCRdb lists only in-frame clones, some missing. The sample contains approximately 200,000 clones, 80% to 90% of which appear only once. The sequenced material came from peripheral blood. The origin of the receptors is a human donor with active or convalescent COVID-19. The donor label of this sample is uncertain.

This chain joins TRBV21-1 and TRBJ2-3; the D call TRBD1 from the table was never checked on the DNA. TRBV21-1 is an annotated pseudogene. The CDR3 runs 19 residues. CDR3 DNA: TGTGCCAGCAGCTCCCCCCAGGGGGGACATCGCAAATACACAGATACGCAGTATTTT. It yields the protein CASSSPQGGHRKYTDTQYF.

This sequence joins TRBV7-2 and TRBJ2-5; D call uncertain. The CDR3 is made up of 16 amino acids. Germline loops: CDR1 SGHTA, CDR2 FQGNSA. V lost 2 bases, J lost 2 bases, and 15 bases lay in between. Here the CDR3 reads CASSLSLTRIQETQYF. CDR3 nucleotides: TGTGCCAGCAGCTTAAGTCTAACCCGCATTCAAGAGACCCAGTACTTC.

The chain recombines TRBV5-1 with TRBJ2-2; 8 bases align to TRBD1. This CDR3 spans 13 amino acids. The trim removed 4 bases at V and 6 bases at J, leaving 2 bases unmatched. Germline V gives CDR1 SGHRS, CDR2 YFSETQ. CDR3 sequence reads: CASSVQGAGELFF. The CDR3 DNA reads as TGCGCCAGCAGCGTACAGGGGGCCGGGGAGCTGTTTTTT.

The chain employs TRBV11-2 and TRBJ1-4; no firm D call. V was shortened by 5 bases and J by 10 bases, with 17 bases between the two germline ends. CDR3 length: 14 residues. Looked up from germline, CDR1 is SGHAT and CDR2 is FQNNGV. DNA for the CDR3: TGTGCCAGCAGCGTAGGGCAAGGACTCGGAAAACTGTTTTTT. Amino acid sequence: CASSVGQGLGKLFF.

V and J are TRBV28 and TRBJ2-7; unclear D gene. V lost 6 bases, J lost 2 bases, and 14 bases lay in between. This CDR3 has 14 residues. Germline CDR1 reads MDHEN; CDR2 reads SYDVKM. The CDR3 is CASRPGPLTYEQYF. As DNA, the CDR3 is TGTGCCAGCAGGCCGGGTCCCTTAACCTACGAGCAGTACTTC.

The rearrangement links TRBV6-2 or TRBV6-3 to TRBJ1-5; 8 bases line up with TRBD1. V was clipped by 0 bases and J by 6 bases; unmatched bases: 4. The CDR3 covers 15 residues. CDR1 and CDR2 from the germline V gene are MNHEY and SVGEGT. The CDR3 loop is CASSYSDRVSQPQHF. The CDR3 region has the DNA TGTGCCAGCAGTTACTCGGACAGGGTGAGTCAGCCCCAGCATTTT.

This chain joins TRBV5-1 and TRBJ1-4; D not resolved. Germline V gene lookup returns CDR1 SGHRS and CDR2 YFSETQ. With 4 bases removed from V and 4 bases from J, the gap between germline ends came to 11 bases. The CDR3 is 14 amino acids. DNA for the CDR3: TGCGCCAGCAGCCCAGGAAGGCTTAATGAAAAACTGTTTTTT. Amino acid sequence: CASSPGRLNEKLFF.

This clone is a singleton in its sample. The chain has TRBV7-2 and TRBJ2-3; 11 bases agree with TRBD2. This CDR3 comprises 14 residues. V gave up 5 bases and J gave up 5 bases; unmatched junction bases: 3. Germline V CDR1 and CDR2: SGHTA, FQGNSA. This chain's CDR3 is CASSISGGGDTQYF. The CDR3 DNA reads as TGTGCCAGCAGCATTAGCGGGGGGGGAGATACGCAGTATTTT.

The DNA for the CDR3 is TGTGCCAGCAGCTCAGGGACTAGTCCCTACGAGCAGTACTTC. This codes for CASSSGTSPYEQYF. The chain employs TRBV9 and TRBJ2-7; 8 bases are a match to TRBD2. V lost 4 bases and J lost 2; bases outside the gene matches: 5. The CDR3 loop spans 14 amino acids. CDR1 and CDR2 (germline): SGDLS, YYNGEE.

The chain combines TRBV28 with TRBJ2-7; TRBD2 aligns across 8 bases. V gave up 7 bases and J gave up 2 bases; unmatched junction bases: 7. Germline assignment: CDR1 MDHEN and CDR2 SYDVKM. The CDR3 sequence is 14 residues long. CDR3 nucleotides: TGTGCCAGCACGGTAGCGGGGTCCCCCTACGAGCAGTACTTC. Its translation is CASTVAGSPYEQYF.

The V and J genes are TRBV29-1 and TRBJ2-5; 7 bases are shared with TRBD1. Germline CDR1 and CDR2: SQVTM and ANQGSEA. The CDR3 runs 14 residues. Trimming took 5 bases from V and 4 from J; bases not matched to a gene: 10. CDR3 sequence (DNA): TGCAGCGTTTTCCACCGGGACAGAAGAGAGACCCAGTACTTC. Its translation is CSVFHRDRRETQYF.

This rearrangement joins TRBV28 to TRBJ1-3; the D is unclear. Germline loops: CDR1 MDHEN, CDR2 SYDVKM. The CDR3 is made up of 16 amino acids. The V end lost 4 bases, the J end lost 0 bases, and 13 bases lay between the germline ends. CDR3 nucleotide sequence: TGTGCCAGCAGTTCCCCCACGACACCCTCTGGAAACACCATATATTTT. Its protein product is CASSSPTTPSGNTIYF.

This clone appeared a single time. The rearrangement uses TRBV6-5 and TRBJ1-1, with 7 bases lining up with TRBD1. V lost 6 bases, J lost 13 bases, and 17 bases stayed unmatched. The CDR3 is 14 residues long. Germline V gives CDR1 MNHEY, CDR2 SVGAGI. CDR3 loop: CASSPLITQGRGFF. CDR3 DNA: TGTGCCAGCAGCCCCCTAATCACACAGGGGCGAGGTTTCTTT.

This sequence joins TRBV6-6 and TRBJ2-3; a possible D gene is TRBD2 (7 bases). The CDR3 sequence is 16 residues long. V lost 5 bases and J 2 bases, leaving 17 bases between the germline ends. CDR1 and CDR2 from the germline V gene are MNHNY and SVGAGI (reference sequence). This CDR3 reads CASSPGPGGHTDTQYF. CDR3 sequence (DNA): TGTGCCAGCAGTCCAGGGCCCGGGGGGCACACAGATACGCAGTATTTT.

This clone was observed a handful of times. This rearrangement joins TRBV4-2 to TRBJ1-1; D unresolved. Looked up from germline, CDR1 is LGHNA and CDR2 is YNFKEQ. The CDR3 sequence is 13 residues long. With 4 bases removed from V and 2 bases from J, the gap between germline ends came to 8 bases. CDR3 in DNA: TGTGCCAGCAGCCGAGACCCAAACACTGAAGCTTTCTTT. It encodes CASSRDPNTEAFF.